Listed here are 25 T cell receptor beta chains from one sample, sequenced in a study of T cells in Graves' hyperthyroidism and ophthalmopathy. Using RNA transcripts as the source, TCR beta CDR3 regions were amplified. HTBI primers were the set used in a first-round RT-PCR of the TCR CDR3. TCRdb processed the multiplex PCR reads anew with MiXCR; each CDR3 protein has one entry. The sample shows approximately 250,000 distinct CDR3 sequences, around 24% of them seen only once. The specimen was blood. Receptor source: a woman aged 40-49 years with Graves' ophthalmopathy.

This clonotype was observed at least ten times. The chain carries TRBV6-1 and TRBJ1-3; the D is unclear. V was pared by 0 bases and J by 0 bases, with 3 bases between. CDR3 length: 14 amino acids. Germline-derived CDR1 and CDR2 are MNHNS and SASEGT. The CDR3 region is CASSEASSGNTIYF. In DNA form, the CDR3 reads TGTGCCAGCAGTGAAGCCAGCTCTGGAAACACCATATATTTT.

This clonotype was seen at least ten times. V is TRBV4-1 and J is TRBJ2-5; possibly TRBD1 or TRBD2 for D (5 bases each). V lost 0 bases, J lost 5 bases, and 13 bases lay in between. The V gene's germline CDR1 is MGHRA and CDR2 YSYEKL. This CDR3 contains 15 residues. The CDR3 DNA reads TGCGCCAGCAGCCAAGACGGGGACGGAGGCGAGACCCAGTACTTC. It specifies CASSQDGDGGETQYF.

The V gene is TRBV28, the J gene TRBJ1-5; D may be TRBD1 (6 bases). This CDR3 has 14 amino acids. Looked up from germline, CDR1 is MDHEN and CDR2 is SYDVKM. Deletions cut 9 bases from V and 3 bases from J, with 15 bases between. In DNA, the CDR3 is TGTGCCAGTAGCGTCGGACAGATCAATCAGCCCCAGCATTTT. Translating it yields CASSVGQINQPQHF.

At least ten counts were recorded for this clonotype. The V call is TRBV29-1, the J call TRBJ1-2, with unresolved D. Germline lookup yields CDR1 SQVTM and CDR2 ANQGSEA. Trimming cost V 6 bases and J 8 bases, with 13 bases left between them. This CDR3 contains 11 residues. This CDR3 reads CSVIVGPGYTF. CDR3 coding DNA: TGCAGCGTAATCGTCGGTCCCGGCTACACCTTC.

In its sample, this clonotype was seen many times. The J gene is TRBJ2-5, the V gene TRBV20-1, with D maybe TRBD1 (5 bases). Germline CDR1 is DFQATT and CDR2 is SNEGSKA (reference sequence). Trimming removed 4 bases from V and 5 bases from J, with 8 bases in between. The CDR3 runs to 11 residues. Here the CDR3 DNA reads TGCAGTGCTAACAGGAACGAGACCCAGTACTTC. It encodes CSANRNETQYF.

This clonotype was seen ten or more times. The J gene is TRBJ1-3, the V gene TRBV25-1; D unresolved. The CDR3 is 15 residues long. Germline CDR1 and CDR2: MGHDK and SYGVNS. The V and J ends lost 6 bases and 2 bases respectively, with 14 bases between them. The CDR3 sequence: CASRETGRTGNTIYF. The CDR3 coding sequence is TGTGCCAGCAGGGAAACCGGGAGAACTGGAAACACCATATATTTT.

This clonotype showed up many times. The rearrangement uses TRBV6-1 and TRBJ1-5; D gene uncertain. Between the trimmed V and J ends, which lost 6 bases and 0 bases, there was a span of 9 bases. The CDR3 spans 14 residues. Per germline, CDR1 MNHNS and CDR2 SASEGT. CDR3 residues: CASRPLYSNQPQHF. In DNA, the CDR3 is TGTGCCAGCAGGCCACTGTATAGCAATCAGCCCCAGCATTTT.

In its sample, this clonotype was seen many times. The rearrangement uses TRBV27 and TRBJ2-7; 8 bases line up with TRBD2. Germline CDR1 reads MNHEY; CDR2 reads SMNVEV (reference sequence). The CDR3 totals 16 residues. Trimming took 2 bases from V and 7 from J; bases not matched to a gene: 13. The chain's CDR3 is CASSLIGLAGGREQYF. CDR3 sequence (DNA): TGTGCCAGCAGTTTAATTGGGCTAGCGGGTGGTCGGGAGCAGTACTTC.

This chain links TRBV11-1 with TRBJ2-5; D is unclear. CDR3 length: 13 amino acids. Germline V lookup: CDR1 SGHAT, CDR2 FQDESV (reference sequence). Trimming cost V 6 bases and J 1 base, with 9 bases left between them. The CDR3 here is CASSPQIQETQYF. The CDR3 nucleotides are TGTGCCAGCAGTCCACAGATCCAAGAGACCCAGTACTTC.

With respect to this clonotype: This may come from a read error, since a much larger clone is one base off. The V call is TRBV24-1, the J call TRBJ2-7, with 7 bases that match TRBD1. Per the germline V gene, CDR1 is KGHDR and CDR2 is SFDVKD. Trimming removed 9 bases from V and 4 bases from J; junction bases left unmatched: 8. The CDR3 is 13 amino acids. The chain's CDR3 is CATGRDSFYEQYF. The CDR3 DNA follows: TGTGCCACCGGTCGGGACAGTTTTTACGAGCAGTACTTC.

This clonotype was observed a handful of times. The CDR3 sequence: CASSAETRAGGYEQYF. CDR3 DNA sequence: TGTGCCAGCAGTGCGGAGACCAGGGCTGGGGGCTACGAGCAGTACTTC. J is TRBJ2-7 and V is TRBV6-1; D could derive from TRBD1 or TRBD2 (5 bases each). CDR1 is MNHNS and CDR2 is SASEGT in the germline V gene. V gave up 4 bases and J gave up 3 bases, with 19 bases separating them. The CDR3 extends over 16 amino acids.

This clonotype was detected many times. This chain connects TRBV6-2 or TRBV6-3 to TRBJ2-4, with D possibly matching TRBD2 (6 bases). This CDR3 is 14 amino acids long. Germline-derived CDR1 and CDR2 are MNHEY and SVGEGT. The ends were cut back, 5 bases at V and 10 bases at J, with 18 bases in the middle. The DNA of the CDR3 is TGTGCCAGCAGTCCGGACACCCTGGGGAGGATTCAGTACTTC. Its protein is CASSPDTLGRIQYF.

This clonotype was seen ten or more times. The chain combines TRBV7-8 with TRBJ2-1, with no clear D. Germline V CDR1 and CDR2: SGHVS, FQNEAQ. The CDR3 consists of 15 residues. The V and J ends lost 1 base and 7 bases respectively, with 14 bases between them. CDR3 DNA sequence: TGTGCCAGCAGCTTAGAGACGGGTGGGGTGAATGAGCAGTTCTTC. Protein product: CASSLETGGVNEQFF.

This clonotype has at least ten counts. The J gene is TRBJ2-7, the V gene TRBV30; D may be TRBD2 (5 bases). Trimming pared 2 bases from V and 2 bases from J, leaving 10 bases between. Germline CDR1 reads GTSNPN; CDR2 reads SVGIG (reference sequence). The CDR3 consists of 13 residues. CDR3 amino acids: CAWSTGGPYEQYF. The CDR3 DNA is TGTGCCTGGAGTACGGGCGGGCCCTACGAGCAGTACTTC.

This clonotype was observed many times. The chain has TRBV19 and TRBJ2-2; D gene unclear. V lost 0 bases to trimming and J lost 6 bases, with 8 bases between them. The CDR3 runs to 14 residues. Germline V gives CDR1 LNHDA, CDR2 SQIVND (reference sequence). The CDR3 is CASSIDIFAGELFF. The CDR3 DNA reads as TGTGCCAGTAGTATAGATATTTTTGCCGGGGAGCTGTTTTTT.

The chain is built from TRBV30 and TRBJ1-2; the D is unclear. V was trimmed by 3 bases and J by 3 bases, leaving 14 bases between them. The CDR3 extends over 14 amino acids. Germline V gives CDR1 GTSNPN, CDR2 SVGIG (reference sequence). The CDR3 spells CAWRQLIFDYGYTF. CDR3 bases: TGTGCCTGGAGACAACTTATATTTGACTATGGCTACACCTTC.

This clonotype appeared a few times. The V call is TRBV3-1, the J call TRBJ2-4; D possibly corresponds to TRBD1 (6 bases). CDR1 LGHDT and CDR2 YNNKEL come from the germline V gene (reference sequence). V was clipped by 3 bases and J by 6 bases, with 12 bases between them. CDR3 length: 14 residues. This chain's CDR3 is CASSQPGQVNIQYF. DNA for the CDR3: TGTGCCAGCAGCCAGCCGGGACAAGTAAACATTCAGTACTTC.

In nucleotides, the CDR3 is TGTGCCACCAGCAGAGCAAGACTAGATGAAGCTTTCTTT. Translated, it gives CATSRARLDEAFF. This chain uses TRBV15 with TRBJ1-1; D gene ambiguous. Trimming left V 1 base short and J 7 bases short, with 10 bases between. This CDR3 contains 13 residues. The V gene's germline CDR1 is LNHNV and CDR2 YYDKDF (reference sequence).

This rearrangement joins TRBV28 to TRBJ1-2, with 9 positions matching TRBD1. Germline V gene sequence: CDR1 MDHEN, CDR2 SYDVKM. The CDR3 is 14 amino acids. V shed 6 bases and J 7 bases; nucleotides not matched to a gene: 9. The CDR3 loop reads CASRTLGQGGGYTF. In DNA form, the CDR3 reads TGTGCCAGCAGGACACTGGGACAGGGTGGTGGCTACACCTTC.

This clonotype was counted many times. This chain joins TRBV29-1 and TRBJ1-3; TRBD1 matches 8 bases. The CDR3 has 13 amino acids. Germline V gene lookup returns CDR1 SQVTM and CDR2 ANQGSEA. Trimming cost V 4 bases and J 4 bases; bases outside gene matches: 3. CDR3 region: CSVGQGIGNTIYF. As DNA, the CDR3 is TGCAGCGTTGGACAGGGGATCGGAAACACCATATATTTT. The variable domain in full, completed from reference TRBV29-1 and TRBJ1-3, reads SAVISQKPSRDICQRGTSLTIQCQVDSQVTMMFWYRQQPGQSLTLIATANQGSEATYESGFVIDKFPISRPNLTFSTLTVSNMSPEDSSIYLCSVGQGIGNTIYFGEGSWLTVV.

To note about this clonotype: A much bigger clone sits one base away, suggesting this may be a read error. The genes are TRBV7-2 and TRBJ2-2; D is unclear. Trimming removed 3 bases at V and 0 bases at J, with 5 bases between. This CDR3 has 14 residues. Germline V gene data show CDR1 as SGHTA and CDR2 as FQGNSA. For the CDR3, the DNA is TGTGCCAGCAGCTTTCAGCCGAACACCGGGGAGCTGTTTTTT. Encoded protein: CASSFQPNTGELFF.

The V call is TRBV25-1, the J call TRBJ1-1; D may be TRBD1 (5 bases). CDR1 MGHDK and CDR2 SYGVNS come from the germline V gene. CDR3 length: 13 residues. Trimming shortened V by 5 bases and J by 5 bases, and 12 bases separated the two germline ends. DNA for the CDR3: TGTGCCAGCAGTCATCGTAGGGGAACTGAAGCTTTCTTT. Its protein product is CASSHRRGTEAFF.

In this sample, this clonotype turned up many times. This rearrangement joins TRBV11-1 to TRBJ2-2, with 13 nucleotides matching TRBD2. The germline V gene has CDR1 SGHAT and CDR2 FQDESV (reference sequence). V gave up 0 bases and J gave up 6 bases; unmatched junction bases: 1. The CDR3 loop spans 16 amino acids. For the CDR3, the DNA is TGTGCCAGCAGCTTAGCAGGACTAGCGGGAGCCGGGGAGCTGTTTTTT. Its protein product is CASSLAGLAGAGELFF.

The rearrangement links TRBV7-2 to TRBJ2-7, with a possible D match to TRBD2 (6 bases). The CDR3 has 15 residues. Germline V gene sequence: CDR1 SGHTA, CDR2 FQGNSA. The V gene lost 2 bases and the J gene lost 2 bases, with 13 bases spanning the gap. CDR3 DNA sequence: TGTGCCAGCAGCTTATCCGGGACTTGGGCCTACGAGCAGTACTTC. Translated: CASSLSGTWAYEQYF.

Of note for this clonotype: The junction departs from the called germline gene at one end, perhaps through a read error. The chain recombines TRBV28 with TRBJ2-5; D may match TRBD1 or TRBD2 (5 bases each). The CDR3 runs 13 residues. Germline CDR1 reads MDHEN; CDR2 reads SYDVKM. The CDR3 reads CARTTGGQETQYF. The CDR3 bases are TGTGCCAGGACTACAGGAGGCCAAGAGACACAGTACTTC. The whole variable domain, remainder taken from reference TRBV28 and TRBJ2-5, is DVKVTQSSRYLVKRTGEKVFLECVQDMDHENMFWYRQDPGLGLRLIYFSYDVKMKEKGDIPEGYSVSREKKERFSLILESASTNQTSMYLCARTTGGQETQYFGPGTRLLVL.